The rows below give T cell receptor beta chains drawn from one sample of a study of blood T cell repertoires in COVID-19. TCRdb's table, derived via immunoSEQ multiplex PCR, lists solely in-frame clones and lacks some. The sample carries around 230,000 clones, roughly 89% recorded once. The sample taken for sequencing was PBMCs or T cells enriched from blood (not recorded which). The receptors were sampled from a man aged 18-30 years with acute COVID-19. Both conserved end residues are part of each CDR3. The order of the fields is J gene, V gene, CDR3 protein.

TRBJ2-5 | TRBV7-2 | CASSSRQGRYETQYF
TRBJ1-2 | TRBV30 | CAWNTGGYGYTF
TRBJ2-3 | TRBV19 | CASSDGVDTQYF
TRBJ2-7 | TRBV10-3 | CAIRSSGDGPEQYF
TRBJ1-5 | TRBV19 | CASLRSGGSGQPQHF
TRBJ2-6 | TRBV25-1 | CASSEPRAGANVLTF
TRBJ2-5 | TRBV15 | CATSGPNRGETQYF
TRBJ1-2 | TRBV24-1 | CATSARDSQYYGYTF
TRBJ1-4 | TRBV7-9 | CASSPLPGGTTNEKLFF
TRBJ2-5 | TRBV18 | CASSPTRQETQYF
TRBJ2-5 | TRBV19 | CASSDRGRETQYF
TRBJ2-2 | TRBV4-2 | CASSRLIGVPAGELFF
TRBJ2-7 | TRBV6-2/TRBV6-3 | CASRQTGAYEQYF
TRBJ2-5 | TRBV19 | CASSKGVASGSIRETQYF
TRBJ1-5 | TRBV28 | CASSFRGGSNQPQHF
TRBJ2-7 | TRBV29-1 | CSVRDRAREQYF
TRBJ2-2 | TRBV5-1 | CASRFRQGPTGELFF
TRBJ1-3 | TRBV9 | CASSVGGRGRNTIYF
TRBJ1-4 | TRBV4-1 | CASSPRQQNEKLFF
TRBJ2-5 | TRBV6-5 | CASSYAPARETQYF
TRBJ1-2 | TRBV9 | CASSERDNTFYGYTF
TRBJ2-3 | TRBV9 | CASNKREVGTDTQYF
TRBJ1-1 | TRBV27 | CASSHDRDREVRGFAEAFF
TRBJ2-1 | TRBV28 | CASSFPLAGIYEQFF
TRBJ1-2 | TRBV4-1 | CASSQELRGNYGYTF
TRBJ1-1 | TRBV19 | CASIPGYGDTEAFF
TRBJ1-2 | TRBV19 | CATWYRSGGYTF
TRBJ2-2 | TRBV7-9 | CASSLSSPNTGELFF
TRBJ2-3 | TRBV19 | CASSSLPGTGTDTQYF
TRBJ2-3 | TRBV29-1 | CSVRGGHTTDTQYF
TRBJ1-1 | TRBV11-2 | CASSLVSRNTEAFF
TRBJ2-5 | TRBV29-1 | CSLTGPGETQYF
TRBJ2-3 | TRBV7-9 | CASSPDRGRADTQYF
TRBJ1-1 | TRBV4-1 | CASSQYKRGGHTEAFF
TRBJ2-3 | TRBV11-2 | CASSSRQGRDTQYF
TRBJ2-7 | TRBV14 | CASSPKGGAYEQYF
TRBJ2-5 | TRBV19 | CASSRTAQETQYF
TRBJ2-7 | TRBV10-3 | CAILAVSSYEQYF
TRBJ1-6 | TRBV2 | CASSDQTDYNSPLHF
TRBJ2-4 | TRBV2 | CASRGQILAKNIQYF
TRBJ1-1 | TRBV20-1 | CSAANTEAFF
TRBJ1-3 | TRBV27 | CASSTDRSSGNTIYF
TRBJ2-1 | TRBV29-1 | CSVRTSGRGSLNEQFF
TRBJ1-5 | TRBV5-4 | CASSPGTGEPQHF
TRBJ2-1 | TRBV19 | CASSIVASGIYNEQFF
TRBJ2-2 | TRBV6-2/TRBV6-3 | CASSSSGVVVSTGELFF
TRBJ2-1 | TRBV9 | CASSVGTSGNEQFF
TRBJ2-7 | TRBV21-1 | CASSKGGGTGSYEQYF
TRBJ2-6 | TRBV2 | CASLSLRVDNVLTF
TRBJ1-2 | TRBV4-3 | CASSQEYSPGPVFGYTF
TRBJ1-2 | TRBV11-2 | CASSLAFRGSYGYTF
TRBJ2-1 | TRBV14 | CASSQEWTGSEQFF
TRBJ2-7 | TRBV4-3 | CASSQDLKGGSFNEQYF
TRBJ1-6 | TRBV30 | CAWAQGHNSPLHF
TRBJ1-1 | TRBV19 | CASSARDRGQNTEAFF
TRBJ2-2 | TRBV5-4 | CASSLVVGLGTSGNTGELFF
TRBJ1-1 | TRBV11-3 | CASSFRPGQHTEAFF